Presented here are 9 T cell receptor beta chains from one specimen sequenced in a study of cytomegalovirus exposure and HLA in healthy donors. Primers: 60 Vbeta forward and 13 Jbeta reverse. The protocol was immunoSEQ multiplex PCR, while the TCRdb copy is restricted to in-frame clones and leaves out a portion. The sample has under 130,000 clones, roughly 66% seen once. Sequenced sample: PBMCs. The receptors were sampled from a woman aged 45-65 years in good health and CMV-seronegative.

The rearrangement uses TRBV10-3 and TRBJ1-5, with unresolved D. CDR1 is ENHRY and CDR2 is SYGVKD in the germline V gene. CDR3 length: 14 amino acids. V lost 6 bases, J lost 0 bases, and 9 bases lay in between. The CDR3 reads CAISAEDSNQPQHF. DNA for the CDR3: TGTGCCATCAGCGCAGAGGATAGCAATCAGCCCCAGCATTTT.

The V call is TRBV7-2, the J call TRBJ2-5, with 7 nucleotides matching TRBD1. This CDR3 is 14 amino acids long. Germline loops: CDR1 SGHTA, CDR2 FQGNSA. The V gene end was trimmed by 3 bases and the J gene end by 1 base; junction bases not matched to a gene: 2. CDR3 coding DNA: TGTGCCAGCAGCTTTGACAGGGTCCAAGAGACCCAGTACTTC. Translated: CASSFDRVQETQYF.

The chain employs TRBV4-1 and TRBJ1-1, with D perhaps TRBD1 (6 bases). The CDR3 extends over 18 amino acids. Germline V gives CDR1 MGHRA, CDR2 YSYEKL. Trimming stripped 0 bases from V and 4 bases from J, with 21 bases between. CDR3 sequence: CASSQDLAGVLLGTEAFF. CDR3 nucleotides: TGCGCCAGCAGCCAAGATTTAGCAGGGGTTTTGCTGGGCACTGAAGCTTTCTTT.

CDR3 region: CASSLGRTSGSQETQYF. The CDR3 region has the DNA TGTGCCAGCAGCTTAGGAAGGACTAGCGGATCACAAGAGACCCAGTACTTC. The genes are TRBV11-3 and TRBJ2-5, with 10 bases identical to TRBD2. The CDR3 totals 17 residues. V trimming: 1 base; J trimming: 2 bases; junction bases outside the gene matches: 7. CDR1 is SGHNT, CDR2 YENEEA, per germline.

This clone was seen more than once but under ten times. The chain combines TRBV7-2 with TRBJ2-2; 8 bases fit TRBD2. V shed 1 base, J shed 4 bases, and the junction held 8 bases outside the gene matches. Germline V gives CDR1 SGHTA, CDR2 FQGNSA. The CDR3 contains 17 residues. This chain's CDR3 is CASSLVVGGAGTGELFF. The CDR3 DNA sequence: TGTGCCAGCAGCTTAGTTGTCGGGGGGGCAGGCACCGGGGAGCTGTTTTTT.

This rearrangement joins TRBV10-1 to TRBJ1-6; 7 bases are shared with TRBD1. Germline CDR1 reads WNHNN; CDR2 reads SYGVQD (reference sequence). J gave up 3 bases and V 3 bases, and 2 bases lay outside the gene matches. There are 15 residues in the CDR3. CDR3 residues: CASSETGVYNSPLHF. The DNA of the CDR3 is TGCGCCAGCAGTGAAACAGGGGTCTATAATTCACCCCTCCACTTT.

This clone was detected a few times. The chain uses TRBV7-9 and TRBJ1-1; D remains ambiguous. The germline V gene encodes CDR1 SEHNR and CDR2 FQNEAQ (reference sequence). CDR3 size: 14 residues. The V end lost 1 base, the J end lost 3 bases, and 9 bases lay between the germline ends. CDR3 coding DNA: TGTGCCAGCAGCTTAGGGACGGGAGACACTGAAGCTTTCTTT. Residues: CASSLGTGDTEAFF.

This chain joins TRBV7-9 and TRBJ1-6, with unresolved D. V was trimmed by 5 bases and J by 7 bases, leaving 6 bases between them. This CDR3 has 12 amino acids. Germline V gives CDR1 SEHNR, CDR2 FQNEAQ (reference sequence). The CDR3 region is CASSPQNSPLHF. CDR3 DNA: TGTGCCAGCAGCCCTCAGAATTCACCCCTCCACTTT.

In this sample, this clone turned up a few times. This chain links TRBV7-6 with TRBJ2-3; TRBD2 agrees at 14 bases. Trimming at V came to 2 bases and at J to 4 bases, leaving 8 bases not matched to a gene. From germline, CDR1 is SGHVS and CDR2 FNYEAQ. This CDR3 contains 18 residues. Here the CDR3 reads CASSLSRGTSGRADTQYF. In DNA, the CDR3 is TGTGCCAGCAGCTTATCACGGGGGACTAGCGGGAGAGCAGATACGCAGTATTTT.